This T cell receptor beta chain is drawn from a study of metastatic and nonmetastatic thyroid tumors. This clone has a count of ten or more. Germline lookup yields CDR1 DFQATT and CDR2 SNEGSKA (reference sequence). This CDR3 region has 12 residues. The V end lost 4 bases, the J end lost 7 bases, and 11 bases lay between the germline ends. Per the original data handling: Differences in CDR3 between clinicopathological groups were drawn on to build a classifier intended to discriminate distant-metastatic papillary thyroid cancer patients. TCRdb reassembled clones from the PCR reads with MiXCR. The V and J calls shown here were made by TCRdb, not taken from the authors' results. Among 22,000 or so clones, about 22% were seen once, and the ten largest hold over 9%. Every patient underwent thyroid surgery untreated.

This chain joins TRBV20-1 and TRBJ2-4; D call uncertain. The sequenced sample consisted of tumor tissue. The clonotype was recovered from a female donor with papillary thyroid cancer or a benign thyroid nodule (not recorded which). Some clones in this sample may be carry-over from other donors' samples. The CDR3 spells CSATLQENIQYF. The CDR3, as DNA: TGCAGTGCTACTTTACAAGAGAACATTCAGTACTTC.